This is a list of T cell receptor beta chains from one sample in a study of T cells in Graves' hyperthyroidism and ophthalmopathy. TCRdb re-called the multiplex PCR reads with MiXCR, one entry per CDR3 protein. The sample records 300,000 to 450,000 distinct CDR3 sequences, less than 20% being singletons. The source material was blood. These receptors all come from a man between 18 and 35 years old with Graves' ophthalmopathy. The CDR3 runs from the conserved cysteine through the conserved F or W. A D gene is named only where the DNA matches it firmly. Size is stated for part of the rows, as once, few or many counts, or as a class when the clone is expanded.

V gene	J gene	D gene	clone size	CDR3 protein	CDR3 DNA
TRBV12-3/TRBV12-4	TRBJ2-5	NA	many	CASSFPDLGTQYF	TGTGCCAGCAGTTTTCCGGATTTGGGGACCCAGTACTTC
TRBV12-3/TRBV12-4	TRBJ1-3	NA	many	CASSLARQISGNTIYF	TGTGCCAGCAGTTTAGCGCGGCAGATCTCTGGAAACACCATATATTTT
TRBV13	TRBJ1-4	NA	few	CASSLGLGLNEKLFF	TGTGCCAGCAGCTTAGGTCTGGGTCTTAATGAAAAACTGTTTTTT
TRBV12-3/TRBV12-4	TRBJ1-6	NA	many	CASRVNNSPLHF	TGTGCCAGCAGGGTCAATAATTCACCCCTCCACTTT
TRBV18	TRBJ2-3	NA	NA	CASSPPSITDTQYF	TGTGCCAGCTCACCACCCTCTATCACAGATACGCAGTATTTT
TRBV7-8	TRBJ1-5	NA	NA	CASSLAQRSNQPQHF	TGTGCCAGCAGCTTAGCACAGAGGAGCAATCAGCCCCAGCATTTT
TRBV12-3/TRBV12-4	TRBJ2-7	NA	NA	CASSLLRTFSYNEQYF	TGTGCCAGCAGTTTACTCAGGACCTTCTCCTACAATGAGCAGTACTTC
TRBV19	TRBJ1-1	TRBD1	NA	CASRPGQYTEAFF	TGTGCCAGTCGACCGGGACAGTACACTGAAGCTTTCTTT
TRBV11-3	TRBJ2-5	NA	many	CASSLSRAQETQYF	TGTGCCAGCAGCTTATCCCGGGCACAAGAGACCCAGTACTTC
TRBV18	TRBJ1-1	NA	few	CASSPLGANTEAFF	TGTGCCAGCTCACCACTGGGGGCGAACACTGAAGCTTTCTTT
TRBV10-3	TRBJ1-1	NA	few	CAISDKNTEAFF	TGTGCCATCAGTGACAAGAACACTGAAGCTTTCTTT
TRBV3-1	TRBJ1-5	NA	many	CASSQDPGADNQPQHF	TGTGCCAGCAGCCAAGACCCTGGGGCCGATAATCAGCCCCAGCATTTT
TRBV14	TRBJ2-5	NA	few	CASSLPRGETQYF	TGTGCCAGCAGCCTTCCCCGGGGAGAGACCCAGTACTTC
TRBV11-3	TRBJ1-1	NA	once	CASSLDFNSGTEAFF	TGTGCCAGCAGCTTAGATTTTAACAGCGGCACTGAAGCTTTCTTT
TRBV28	TRBJ2-7	TRBD1	many	CASSSGQVTYEQYF	TGTGCCAGCAGTTCCGGACAGGTCACCTACGAGCAGTACTTC
TRBV4-2	TRBJ1-4	NA	few	CASSQVYASNEKLFF	TGTGCCAGCAGCCAAGTATACGCATCTAATGAAAAACTGTTTTTT
TRBV5-1	TRBJ1-1	NA	many	CASRLGGANTEAFF	TGCGCCAGCAGGTTAGGGGGTGCGAACACTGAAGCTTTCTTT
TRBV9	TRBJ1-2	TRBD1	few	CASSAKDRGSGYTF	TGTGCCAGCAGCGCCAAGGACAGGGGCTCTGGCTACACCTTC
TRBV4-1	TRBJ2-1	TRBD2	NA	CASSRLPGLSYNEQFF	TGCGCCAGCAGCCGCTTACCGGGACTATCCTACAATGAGCAGTTCTTC
TRBV7-2	TRBJ2-1	TRBD1	NA	CASGGQGAGNGQFF	TGTGCCAGCGGGGGACAGGGGGCCGGGAATGGGCAGTTCTTC
TRBV24-1	TRBJ2-1	NA	few	CATSDSQDYYNEQFF	TGTGCCACCAGTGATTCCCAGGACTACTACAATGAGCAGTTCTTC
TRBV5-5	TRBJ1-1	TRBD1	NA	CASSLFGQGNTEAFF	TGTGCCAGCAGCTTGTTTGGACAGGGGAACACTGAAGCTTTCTTT
TRBV20-1	TRBJ1-2	NA	many	CSAINPSNYGYTF	TGCAGTGCCATTAACCCATCTAACTATGGCTACACCTTC
TRBV3-1	TRBJ2-7	NA	many	CASSQPVTGNEQYF	TGTGCCAGCAGCCAGCCTGTTACCGGAAACGAGCAGTACTTC
TRBV27	TRBJ1-4	NA	few	CASSLSGQGPTNEKLFF	TGTGCCAGCAGTTTATCGGGCCAGGGGCCAACTAATGAAAAACTGTTTTTT
TRBV19	TRBJ1-5	NA	NA	CASSPRDGNQPQHF	TGTGCCAGTAGTCCCAGGGACGGCAATCAGCCCCAGCATTTT
TRBV24-1	TRBJ1-2	NA	many	CATSDRDFYGYTF	TGTGCCACCAGTGATCGGGACTTCTATGGCTACACCTTC
TRBV10-3	TRBJ2-2	TRBD1	many	CAARTGGNTGELFF	TGTGCCGCTCGGACAGGCGGGAACACCGGGGAGCTGTTTTTT
TRBV10-3	TRBJ2-7	NA	few	CAISAYQWSYEQYF	TGTGCCATCAGTGCCTATCAATGGTCCTACGAGCAGTACTTC
TRBV18	TRBJ2-5	TRBD1	NA	CASSDRVETQYF	TGTGCCAGCTCAGACAGGGTGGAGACCCAGTACTTC
TRBV20-1	TRBJ1-2	TRBD1	NA	CSASNPRGNYGYTF	TGCAGTGCTAGTAATCCCAGGGGGAACTATGGCTACACCTTC
TRBV19	TRBJ2-4	NA	few	CASRAEAIAKNIQYF	TGTGCCAGTAGAGCCGAGGCCATAGCCAAAAACATTCAGTACTTC
TRBV29-1	TRBJ1-1	NA	few	CSVERERGWTEAFF	TGCAGCGTTGAAAGGGAGAGGGGTTGGACTGAAGCTTTCTTT
TRBV2	TRBJ1-2	NA	many	CASSEARAGLYGYTF	TGTGCCAGCAGTGAAGCAAGGGCAGGGTTGTATGGCTACACCTTC
TRBV28	TRBJ2-3	NA	many	CASSTSYNYFTDTQYF	TGTGCCAGCAGTACCTCGTACAACTACTTCACAGATACGCAGTATTTT
TRBV7-9	TRBJ2-6	NA	many	CASSYGRAGANVLTF	TGTGCCAGCAGCTATGGGCGAGCTGGGGCCAACGTCCTGACTTTC
TRBV3-1	TRBJ1-3	NA	NA	CASSQNEPRGNTIYF	TGTGCCAGCAGCCAAAACGAACCAAGGGGAAACACCATATATTTT
TRBV6-1	TRBJ2-5	NA	many	CASIPDGAGAGAQYF	TGTGCCAGCATCCCCGATGGGGCAGGAGCAGGGGCCCAGTACTTC
TRBV20-1	TRBJ2-5	TRBD2	many	CSARPGAGGQETQYF	TGCAGTGCTCGACCTGGGGCGGGGGGCCAAGAGACCCAGTACTTC
TRBV6-1	TRBJ2-7	TRBD1	few	CASEGQGRRYEQYF	TGTGCCAGCGAGGGACAGGGGAGGCGGTACGAGCAGTACTTC
TRBV20-1	TRBJ1-1	NA	many	CSASSSASLAEAFF	TGCAGTGCTAGTTCCTCGGCCTCACTCGCTGAAGCTTTCTTT
TRBV20-1	TRBJ2-7	NA	many	CSAHHSRAEFYEQYF	TGCAGTGCGCATCATTCTCGGGCGGAGTTCTACGAGCAGTACTTC
TRBV13	TRBJ2-1	TRBD1	many	CASSLNRGLNEQFF	TGTGCCAGCAGCTTAAACAGGGGGCTGAATGAGCAGTTCTTC
TRBV10-3	TRBJ2-1	TRBD2	NA	CAISTEASGGPEQFF	TGTGCCATCAGCACAGAGGCTAGCGGGGGTCCTGAGCAGTTCTTC
TRBV20-1	TRBJ2-1	NA	NA	CSARVSGYEQFF	TGCAGTGCTAGAGTTAGCGGTTATGAGCAGTTCTTC
TRBV5-1	TRBJ1-4	NA	NA	CASSSQGFEKLFF	TGTGCCAGCAGCTCACAGGGCTTCGAAAAACTGTTTTTT
TRBV2	TRBJ1-2	TRBD1	few	CASSVDRVDGYTF	TGTGCCAGCAGTGTCGACAGGGTGGACGGCTACACCTTC
TRBV6-1	TRBJ2-3	TRBD2	many	CASSPWAVAGTRDTQYF	TGTGCCAGCAGTCCATGGGCTGTAGCGGGGACCCGGGATACGCAGTATTTT
TRBV13	TRBJ1-3	NA	few	CASSTRERGNTIYF	TGTGCCAGCAGCACCAGGGAGCGCGGAAACACCATATATTTT
TRBV20-1	TRBJ2-5	NA	NA	CSAKGSWETQYF	TGCAGTGCCAAAGGCAGCTGGGAGACCCAGTACTTC
TRBV7-3	TRBJ1-2	NA	many	CASSSNRVWGYTF	TGTGCCAGCAGCTCCAACAGGGTATGGGGCTACACCTTC
TRBV12-3/TRBV12-4	TRBJ1-1	NA	many	CASSLTSRGAAEAFF	TGTGCCAGCAGTTTGACGTCAAGGGGGGCTGCTGAAGCTTTCTTT
TRBV10-1	TRBJ2-3	NA	NA	CASSRGGGAVTDTQYF	TGCGCCAGCAGCCGCGGTGGGGGGGCGGTCACAGATACGCAGTATTTT
TRBV29-1	TRBJ2-7	TRBD2	many	CSVVASGGPSYEQYF	TGCAGCGTTGTGGCTAGCGGGGGGCCCTCCTACGAGCAGTACTTC
TRBV18	TRBJ1-1	TRBD1	NA	CASSPQRGLEAFF	TGTGCCAGCTCACCCCAAAGGGGGCTTGAAGCTTTCTTT